Sequencing of this TCR beta chain was carried out in a study of cytomegalovirus exposure and HLA in healthy donors. The study's findings and limits: As immune exposure information, only CMV serostatus was available. Sequences of the TCR beta chain were said to predict the HLA-A and HLA-B alleles of most subjects accurately. Listed as cytomegalovirus-associated were 164 TCR beta chains.

CDR3 size: 20 residues. Germline V gene lookup returns CDR1 KGHSH and CDR2 LQKENI. J lost 2 bases, V lost 4 bases, and 12 bases had no gene match. A word on this clone: Its matching antigen is unknown.

With 60 Vbeta and 13 Jbeta primers, the PCR was carried out. The method was immunoSEQ multiplex PCR; TCRdb's version includes in-frame clones alone and lacks a portion of them. The table has about 89,000 clones, 85% seen once; the top ten hold around 7.4%. This clonotype was sampled from a man in his forties in good health and CMV-seropositive. The chain is built from TRBV18 and TRBJ2-3, with 16 positions matching TRBD2. Sequencing was done on a sample of PBMCs. CDR3 amino acids: CASSLLPGLAGGPNTDTQYF. CDR3 in DNA: TGTGCCAGCTCACTCCTCCCGGGACTAGCGGGAGGGCCTAACACAGATACGCAGTATTTT.